Below are 15 T cell receptor beta chains sequenced from a single sample in a study of T cell repertoires in cytomegalovirus infection. Antigen specificity for these receptors is unknown. Each CDR3 protein gets one entry after TCRdb re-called the reads with MiXCR. Of 84,000 or so distinct CDR3 sequences listed, roughly 44% are singletons. Sample: CD8+ T cells from cultured PBMCs, taken from culture after CMV antigen stimulation. These receptors all come from a human donor in good health (CMV status not recorded). Some clones in this sample may be carry-over from other donors' samples.

The chain has TRBV28 and TRBJ1-5; no clear D gene. The CDR3 is 19 residues long. Trimming stripped 7 bases from V and 0 bases from J, with 25 bases between. Germline CDR1 and CDR2: MDHEN and SYDVKM. The CDR3 spells CASMGWEAVLRFSNQPQHF. CDR3 sequence (DNA): TGTGCCAGCATGGGATGGGAAGCCGTCCTTCGCTTTAGCAATCAGCCCCAGCATTTT. The full variable domain, rest sourced from reference TRBV28 and TRBJ1-5, is DVKVTQSSRYLVKRTGEKVFLECVQDMDHENMFWYRQDPGLGLRLIYFSYDVKMKEKGDIPEGYSVSREKKERFSLILESASTNQTSMYLCASMGWEAVLRFSNQPQHFGDGTRLSIL.

This clonotype was seen a handful of times. The gene calls are TRBV7-6 and TRBJ1-2; 7 bases agree with TRBD1. The CDR3 runs to 15 residues. V was pared by 5 bases and J by 8 bases, with 14 bases of the junction left unmatched. CDR1 is SGHVS, CDR2 FNYEAQ, per germline. As DNA, the CDR3 is TGTGCCAGCAGCCTCCTCGATACAGGGGCGCAGGGCTACACCTTC. It yields the protein CASSLLDTGAQGYTF.

The rearrangement uses TRBV6-6 and TRBJ1-2; TRBD1 might be the D (5 bases). The CDR3 has 17 residues. V was trimmed by 5 bases and J by 3 bases, leaving 22 bases between them. Germline lookup yields CDR1 MNHNY and CDR2 SVGAGI (reference sequence). CDR3 loop: CASSETSTVGGYYGYTF. The CDR3 DNA sequence: TGTGCCAGCAGTGAGACCTCGACAGTCGGGGGGTACTATGGCTACACCTTC.

The chain couples TRBV5-1 to TRBJ1-1; TRBD1 agrees at 7 bases. Germline CDR1 SGHRS, CDR2 YFSETQ. The J segment lost 5 bases and the V segment lost 0 bases, leaving 7 bases of the junction unmatched. CDR3 size: 15 residues. The CDR3 spells CASSLGEQGFTEAFF. The CDR3 DNA reads TGCGCCAGCAGCTTGGGAGAACAGGGGTTTACTGAAGCTTTCTTT. The entire variable domain, with the rest obtained from reference TRBV5-1 and TRBJ1-1, is as follows: KAGVTQTPRYLIKTRGQQVTLSCSPISGHRSVSWYQQTPGQGLQFLFEYFSETQRNKGNFPGRFSGRQFSNSRSEMNVSTLELGDSALYLCASSLGEQGFTEAFFGQGTRLTVV.

This rearrangement joins TRBV11-2 to TRBJ1-1; D is undetermined. Trimming pared 3 bases from V and 5 bases from J, leaving 7 bases between. The CDR3 has 12 residues. Germline V gene data show CDR1 as SGHAT and CDR2 as FQNNGV. The CDR3 here is CASSFVKTEAFF. DNA of the CDR3: TGTGCCAGCAGCTTTGTTAAGACTGAAGCTTTCTTT.

This clonotype was picked up one time. The gene calls are TRBV5-1 and TRBJ1-1; D is undetermined. The CDR3 has 12 residues. The ends were cut back, 0 bases at V and 11 bases at J, with 11 bases in the middle. Germline loops: CDR1 SGHRS, CDR2 YFSETQ. DNA for the CDR3: TGCGCCAGCAGCTTGGACGGACGAGGGGCTTTCTTT. This sequence encodes CASSLDGRGAFF.

The V call is TRBV6-1, the J call TRBJ2-2; D unresolved. The length of the CDR3 is 12 residues. The V gene's germline CDR1 is MNHNS and CDR2 SASEGT. V gave up 11 bases and J gave up 5 bases, with 12 bases separating them. The CDR3: CAALVGTGELFF. DNA of the CDR3: TGTGCCGCCCTCGTAGGGACCGGGGAGCTGTTTTTT.

This sequence joins TRBV19 and TRBJ2-7, with D tentatively TRBD1 (5 bases). CDR3 length: 13 amino acids. The germline V and J ends were trimmed by 3 bases and 3 bases, with 9 bases remaining between them. Germline CDR1 reads LNHDA; CDR2 reads SQIVND (reference sequence). As DNA, the CDR3 is TGTGCCAGTAGTATCCAGGGTAGCTACGAGCAGTACTTC. Its protein is CASSIQGSYEQYF.

At least ten counts were recorded for this clonotype. J is TRBJ1-2 and V is TRBV7-2; 10 positions agree with TRBD1. J was trimmed by 4 bases and V by 7 bases; bases with no gene match: 9. Germline V gene lookup returns CDR1 SGHTA and CDR2 FQGNSA. CDR3 length equals 15 residues. The CDR3 coding sequence is TGTGCCAGCAACCCGGGGGACAGGGGTATCTATGGCTACACCTTC. Translated, it gives CASNPGDRGIYGYTF. Full variable domain (missing parts from reference TRBV7-2 and TRBJ1-2): GAGVSQSPSNKVTEKGKDVELRCDPISGHTALYWYRQSLGQGLEFLIYFQGNSAPDKSGLPSDRFSAERTGGSVSTLTIQRTQQEDSAVYLCASNPGDRGIYGYTFGSGTRLTVV.

This clonotype has just a few counts. The DNA of the CDR3 is TGTGCCAGTCAGACCTGGGAAGAGGGTTACACTGAAGCTTTCTTT. Amino acids: CASQTWEEGYTEAFF. The chain has TRBV25-1 and TRBJ1-1; D not certain. The V and J ends lost 9 bases and 3 bases respectively, with 20 bases between them. This CDR3 spans 15 amino acids. Germline V gene data show CDR1 as MGHDK and CDR2 as SYGVNS.

As for this clonotype: At one boundary the junction diverges from the germline segment, which might be a read error. The rearrangement joins TRBV4-1 to TRBJ1-1, with TRBD1 matching over 8 bases. CDR3 length equals 15 residues. The germline V gene encodes CDR1 MGHRA and CDR2 YSYEKL. In DNA form, the CDR3 reads TGTGCCAGCAGCCAAGGCCCAACAGGGGGCACTGAAGCTTTCTTT. This translates into CASSQGPTGGTEAFF.

The chain recombines TRBV24-1 with TRBJ2-2; 10 bases are shared with TRBD2. Germline V gene lookup returns CDR1 KGHDR and CDR2 SFDVKD. V dropped 4 bases and J dropped 7; count of bases not matched to a gene: 8. The CDR3 totals 16 residues. The DNA for the CDR3 is TGTGCCACCAGTGACCTTCCGACTAGCGGGCGCGGGGAGCTGTTTTTT. Translating gives CATSDLPTSGRGELFF.

The V gene is TRBV28, the J gene TRBJ2-1; perhaps TRBD2 as D (6 bases). Trimming shortened V by 3 bases and J by 3 bases, and 12 bases separated the two germline ends. CDR1 and CDR2 (germline): MDHEN, SYDVKM. This CDR3 spans 15 amino acids. The CDR3 protein is CASSLGREGYNEQFF. CDR3 bases: TGTGCCAGCAGTTTGGGGCGGGAAGGCTACAATGAGCAGTTCTTC.

The rearrangement links TRBV9 to TRBJ2-1; 7 bases fit TRBD2. This CDR3 spans 17 amino acids. The germline gives CDR1 SGDLS, CDR2 YYNGEE. The trim removed 3 bases at V and 0 bases at J, leaving 9 bases unmatched. CDR3 region: CASSEEGIAGSYNEQFF. The CDR3 DNA sequence: TGTGCCAGCAGCGAGGAGGGGATAGCGGGCTCCTACAATGAGCAGTTCTTC. The full variable domain, completed using reference TRBV9 and TRBJ2-1, is DSGVTQTPKHLITATGQRVTLRCSPRSGDLSVYWYQQSLDQGLQFLIQYYNGEERAKGNILERFSAQQFPDLHSELNLSSLELGDSALYFCASSEEGIAGSYNEQFFGPGTRLTVL.

The chain links TRBV19 to TRBJ2-1; 9 nucleotides agree with TRBD2. Trimming at V came to 7 bases and at J to 9 bases, leaving 13 bases not matched to a gene. In germline, CDR1 is LNHDA, CDR2 SQIVND (reference sequence). The CDR3 runs 15 residues. The CDR3 DNA follows: TGTGCCAGTAACGTTGACCCTGGCGGGAGGGGTGAGCAGTTCTTC. Translating gives CASNVDPGGRGEQFF.